This T cell receptor beta chain stems from a study of blood T cell repertoires in COVID-19. The sample holds one count of this clone. Repertoires were generated with immunoSEQ multiplex PCR, while TCRdb's copy carries only in-frame clones and drops some. In the table there are around 700,000 clones, 70% to 90% of which are singletons. The sequenced material came from peripheral blood. This clonotype was sampled from a woman younger than 30 with acute or convalescent COVID-19.

CDR3 in amino acids: CASSPPGQRETQYF. Here the CDR3 DNA reads TGTGCCAGCTCACCGCCGGGACAGCGAGAGACCCAGTACTTC. The chain links TRBV18 to TRBJ2-5; TRBD1 agrees at 7 bases. Germline CDR1 KGHSH, CDR2 LQKENI. This CDR3 is built from 14 residues. V lost 3 bases to trimming and J lost 4 bases; unmatched junction nucleotides: 5.